This TCR delta chain was obtained from a study of gamma-delta chains in newborns, infants, children (dated by TCRdb to about 2019). For the study in its entirety: According to the study title, microbial exposure causes polyclonal expansion of innate gammadelta T cells right after birth. Right after human newborns were born, the researchers looked at the way microbial exposure shaped their populations of innate gammadelta T cells.

Via the germline V gene, CDR1 is GEAIGNYY and CDR2 EKD. The cysteine opens and the phenylalanine closes a CDR3 of 19 amino acids. Of the read, only the CDR3 DNA is kept; its 57 bases are in frame from base 1. Instrument used: Illumina MiSeq. The public reads were reprocessed by TCRdb using CATT, and rows of matching DNA were later combined. The sample table records 3,000 to 4,000 delta-chain clones; 0.64% of these occur just once. The ten largest clones capture around 14% of the sample. This clone was picked up a small number of times. The antigen this receptor binds is unknown. The TCRdb protein comes from a much larger clone and disagrees with this DNA's translation at residue 3, likely due to a read error; the protein given here is derived from the DNA. The sample has other DNA sequences that encode this CDR3 too.

The sequence links TRDV2 to TRDJ1; a stretch of 12 junction bases matches TRDD3. The receptor comes from a child who was a newborn, infant or young child, either healthy, febrile or measles-vaccinated (not recorded which). The specimen sequenced was blood. The sequence in DNA is TGTGCTCGTGACAGGGGGGCGCCTGGGGGATACGACTACACCGATAAACTCATCTTT. Its protein reads: CARDRGAPGGYDYTDKLIF.